This TCR beta chain was found in a study of tumor and adjacent non-tumor tissue in lung cancer. In the study overall: There were about twelve adenocarcinoma, 2 squamous cell carcinoma and 1 small cell lung cancer cases. The patients, 9 to 11 men and 4 or 5 women, were roughly 30 to 80 with stage I to III disease.

The CDR3 runs 12 residues. V gave up 5 bases and J gave up 6 bases, with 12 bases separating them. CDR1 and CDR2 (germline): DFQATT, SNEGSKA (reference sequence). Findings of the study overall: Shorter survival was associated with higher TCR diversity in tumors.

The library came from three nested PCR rounds adapted from ARM-PCR protocols. MiXCR, run by TCRdb on the multiplex PCR reads, gives a single entry per CDR3 protein. This sample has more than 70,000 distinct CDR3 sequences, with approximately 57% found just once. Notes on this clonotype: Its specificity is not known.

This sample's RNA came from whole unsorted tissue. V is TRBV20-1 and J is TRBJ2-3; maybe TRBD2 (5 bases). Material for sequencing was lung tumor tissue. The clonotype comes from a man aged 70-80 years with non-small cell lung cancer. CDR3 DNA sequence: TGCAGTGCTGGGCGGGTGATCGATACGCAGTATTTT. Its protein product is CSAGRVIDTQYF.